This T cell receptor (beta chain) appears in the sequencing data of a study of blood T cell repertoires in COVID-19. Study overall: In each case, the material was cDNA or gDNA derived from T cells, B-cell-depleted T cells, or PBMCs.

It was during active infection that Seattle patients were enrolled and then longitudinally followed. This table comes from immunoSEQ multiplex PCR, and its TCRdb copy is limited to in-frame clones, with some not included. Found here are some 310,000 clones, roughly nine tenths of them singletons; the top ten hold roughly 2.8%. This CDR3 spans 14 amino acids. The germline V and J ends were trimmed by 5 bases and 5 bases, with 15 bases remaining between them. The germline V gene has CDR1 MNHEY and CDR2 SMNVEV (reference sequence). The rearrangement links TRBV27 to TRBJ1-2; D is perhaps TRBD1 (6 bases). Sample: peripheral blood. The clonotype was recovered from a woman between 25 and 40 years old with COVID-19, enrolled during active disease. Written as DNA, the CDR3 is TGTGCCAGCAGTCCTAGGACAGCGCTTTATGGCTACACCTTC. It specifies CASSPRTALYGYTF.